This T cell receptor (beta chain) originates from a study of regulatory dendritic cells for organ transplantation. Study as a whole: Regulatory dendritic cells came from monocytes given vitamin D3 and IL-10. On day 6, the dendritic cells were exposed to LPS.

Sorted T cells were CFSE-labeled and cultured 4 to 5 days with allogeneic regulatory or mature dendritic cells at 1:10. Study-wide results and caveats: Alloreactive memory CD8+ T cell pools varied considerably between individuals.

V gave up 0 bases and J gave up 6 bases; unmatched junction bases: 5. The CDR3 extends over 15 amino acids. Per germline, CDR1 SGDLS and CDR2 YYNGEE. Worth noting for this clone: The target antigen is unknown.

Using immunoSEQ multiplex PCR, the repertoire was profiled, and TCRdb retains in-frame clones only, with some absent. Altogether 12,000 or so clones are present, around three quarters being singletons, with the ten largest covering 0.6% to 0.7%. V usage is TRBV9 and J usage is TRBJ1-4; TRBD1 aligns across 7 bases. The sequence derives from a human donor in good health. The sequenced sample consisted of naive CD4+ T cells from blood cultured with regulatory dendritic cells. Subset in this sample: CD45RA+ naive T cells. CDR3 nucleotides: TGTGCCAGCAGCGTAGGGGGACAGACTTATGAAAAACTGTTTTTT. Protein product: CASSVGGQTYEKLFF.